A single sample gave rise to the 7 T cell receptor beta chains below, sequenced in a study of CD8 T cells in ankylosing spondylitis (dated by TCRdb to about 2017). The library came from 5' RACE. Instrument used: Illumina HiSeq 2500. The raw public reads went through TCRdb reprocessing: fastp at Q25, MiXCR clone calling, in-frame beta chains kept. Each record represents a unique CDR3 protein, reported with the most common genes and DNA among its rows. The sample table records a few hundred thousand distinct CDR3 sequences; approximately 22% of these occur just once. The top ten clones comprise around 13% of the sample. The sample taken for sequencing was blood, either unsorted or a sorted T cell fraction (not recorded which). These TCRs come from a male donor with ankylosing spondylitis or in good health (not recorded which).

The chain uses TRBV2 and TRBJ2-2; tentative D call: TRBD2 (6 bases). V lost 4 bases and J lost 7, with 16 bases in between. CDR3 size: 15 residues. The germline CDR1 and CDR2 sequences are SNHLY and FYNNEI. The CDR3, as DNA: TGTGCCAGCAGTGTTGCGGGGAGGCTTGACGGGGAGCTGTTTTTT. Residues: CASSVAGRLDGELFF. Full variable domain (outside the CDR3, taken from reference TRBV2 and TRBJ2-2): EPEVTQTPSHQVTQMGQEVILRCVPISNHLYFYWYRQILGQKVEFLVSFYNNEISEKSEIFDDQFSVERPDGSNFTLKIRSTKLEDSAMYFCASSVAGRLDGELFFGEGSRLTVL.

This chain uses TRBV10-3 with TRBJ2-2; D remains unclear. Between the trimmed V and J ends, which lost 11 bases and 7 bases, there was a span of 17 bases. The CDR3 covers 13 residues. The V gene's germline CDR1 is ENHRY and CDR2 SYGVKD. CDR3 nucleotide sequence: TGTGCCTCCTCCGGGCCCCTGGGCGGGGAGCTGTTTTTT. This sequence encodes CASSGPLGGELFF.

A few counts support this clonotype. This chain connects TRBV6-5 to TRBJ2-1, with D perhaps TRBD1 (6 bases). Germline V gene lookup returns CDR1 MNHEY and CDR2 SVGAGI. V dropped 2 bases and J dropped 10 bases, with 15 bases sitting between them. The CDR3 extends over 14 amino acids. CDR3 sequence reads: CASSYTQGGLEQFF. CDR3 in DNA: TGTGCCAGCAGTTACACACAGGGTGGTTTGGAGCAGTTCTTC.

In this sample, this clonotype turned up a few times. The chain joins TRBV7-8 to TRBJ2-6, with D unclear. The germline V gene has CDR1 SGHVS and CDR2 FQNEAQ. Trimming cost V 4 bases and J 4 bases, with 8 bases left between them. CDR3 size: 14 residues. CDR3 sequence: CASSSVWGANVLTF. The DNA for the CDR3 is TGTGCCAGCAGCTCCGTGTGGGGGGCCAACGTCCTGACTTTC.

This sequence joins TRBV6-1 and TRBJ2-1, with 10 bases that match TRBD2. With 7 bases clipped from V and 9 bases from J, the junction kept 9 bases outside the gene matches. The CDR3 is 14 amino acids. Looked up from germline, CDR1 is MNHNS and CDR2 is SASEGT. The CDR3 DNA reads TGTGCCAGCAAGGGGCTAGCGGGGGAAGGTGAGCAGTTCTTC. This encodes CASKGLAGEGEQFF.

The V gene is TRBV20-1, the J gene TRBJ2-2; 7 bases match TRBD1. This CDR3 is 16 amino acids long. The V and J ends lost 0 bases and 1 base, in that order; junction bases with no gene match: 5. Germline CDR1 is DFQATT and CDR2 is SNEGSKA (reference sequence). The CDR3 loop reads CSARDRQGRNTGELFF. As DNA, the CDR3 is TGCAGTGCTAGAGATCGACAGGGTCGGAACACCGGGGAGCTGTTTTTT.

There are a few counts of this clonotype. The rearrangement joins TRBV10-3 to TRBJ2-5; D is unresolved. The CDR3 runs 13 residues. Looked up from germline, CDR1 is ENHRY and CDR2 is SYGVKD. V lost 4 bases and J lost 2, with 8 bases in between. CDR3 sequence reads: CAISAGRQETQYF. The DNA of the CDR3 is TGTGCCATCAGTGCCGGTAGGCAAGAGACCCAGTACTTC.